This T cell receptor (beta chain) is drawn from a study of CD8 T cells in Susac syndrome. CD8+ and CD4+ T cells taken from blood had their TCR beta sequenced. FACS was used to enrich TEMRA cells, whereas the CD8+ and CD4+ T cells were obtained by negative isolation. Reverse transcription of roughly 0.45 to 1 ug RNA used random hexamers. Coverage of TCR beta CDR3 amplification by immunoSEQ multiplex PCR extended to 54 Vbeta and 13 Jbeta. TCRdb reprocessed the immunoSEQ multiplex PCR reads with MiXCR, giving one entry per CDR3 protein. The sample consists of 100,000 to 150,000 distinct CDR3 sequences, nearly 95% of them appearing once. CDR1 is MNHEY and CDR2 is SVGEGT in the germline V gene. The CDR3 has 16 residues. The V and J ends lost 2 bases and 0 bases respectively, with 10 bases between them.

Sequencing was carried out using CD4+ T cells from PBMCs. V usage is TRBV6-2 or TRBV6-3 and J usage is TRBJ2-2; D might be TRBD1 (5 bases). This TCR came from a human donor in good health. The DNA for the CDR3 is TGTGCCAGCAGTTACCCGGACACTCCGAACACCGGGGAGCTGTTTTTT. It is translated as CASSYPDTPNTGELFF.